The clone carrying this T cell receptor beta chain occurred a few times. The antigen is unknown. This sample was taken from a study of T-cell memory formation after mild COVID-19. Study-wide context: Largely, TCR clusters stayed within a single donor.

Trimming took 4 bases from V and 3 from J, leaving 11 bases between them. This CDR3 contains 13 residues. Germline V gives CDR1 SGHRS, CDR2 YFSETQ. Study outcomes and limitations: In second-wave clones peaking day 37, SARS-CoV-2 specificity remained unconfirmed. Contracting CD8+ clones were enriched in EMRA, CD4+ mainly in CM and EM.

TCRdb re-called the 5' RACE reads through MiXCR, storing one row per CDR3 protein. The sample contains about 340,000 distinct CDR3 sequences, 13% of which appear only once. This chain uses TRBV5-1 with TRBJ2-7; D remains unclear. The receptor was isolated from a young man who had mild COVID-19 (a few samples of this study predate the infection). Cell type and time point are not known. Sequenced input: PBMCs or a T cell subset sorted from them (not recorded which). The chain's CDR3 is CASSPEVIYEQYF. The CDR3 DNA reads TGCGCCAGCAGCCCCGAAGTAATCTACGAGCAGTACTTC.